These T cell receptor beta chains were read from a single sample in a study of cytomegalovirus exposure and HLA in healthy donors. Assay used: immunoSEQ multiplex PCR; TCRdb lists only in-frame clones, some missing. The sample shows about 110,000 clones, less than 75% of them seen only once. Specimen: PBMCs. The receptor set was obtained from a man aged 40-49 years in good health and CMV-seropositive. The CDR3 runs from the conserved cysteine through the conserved F or W. D genes are given only for firm matches. Only part of the rows carry a size: once, few, many, or a class if the clone is expanded.

TRBD2	TRBV18	TRBJ2-1	.	CASSPPGRLNEQFF	TGTGCCAGCTCACCACCCGGGAGGCTCAATGAGCAGTTCTTC
.	TRBV6-5	TRBJ1-6	.	CASRLQGQNSPLHF	TGTGCCAGCAGGCTACAGGGCCAAAATTCACCCCTCCACTTT
TRBD2	TRBV19	TRBJ2-7	.	CASSITSGSLYEQYF	TGTGCCAGTAGTATTACCAGCGGGAGCCTCTACGAGCAGTACTTC
TRBD1	TRBV4-1	TRBJ1-1	.	CASKGQGATEAFF	TGCGCCAGCAAGGGACAGGGGGCAACTGAAGCTTTCTTT
TRBD2	TRBV4-1	TRBJ2-7	few	CASSQEREGADEQYF	TGCGCCAGCAGCCAAGAGCGGGAGGGTGCGGACGAGCAGTACTTC
.	TRBV28	TRBJ1-1	.	CASSSSARTEAFF	TGTGCCAGCAGTTCATCTGCTAGGACTGAAGCTTTCTTT
TRBD1	TRBV5-1	TRBJ2-3	once	CASSLAPGQGLDTQYF	TGCGCCAGCAGCTTGGCGCCCGGACAGGGGTTAGATACGCAGTATTTT
TRBD2	TRBV18	TRBJ2-5	.	CASSPPLAGVLSQYF	TGTGCCAGCTCACCCCCCCTAGCGGGGGTATTGTCCCAGTACTTC
TRBD2	TRBV7-9	TRBJ2-3	.	CASSLGLAEADTQYF	TGTGCCAGCAGCTTAGGACTAGCAGAAGCAGATACGCAGTATTTT
TRBD2	TRBV7-3	TRBJ2-3	.	CASSLRGPSGRTDTQYF	TGTGCCAGCAGCTTAAGGGGGCCTAGCGGGAGAACAGATACGCAGTATTTT
TRBD2	TRBV28	TRBJ2-7	.	CASSSGTRVYEQYF	TGTGCCAGCAGTTCCGGGACTAGGGTCTACGAGCAGTACTTC